This T cell receptor (beta chain) comes out of a study of blood T cell repertoires in COVID-19. Study as a whole: PBMCs, B-cell-depleted T cells, or T cells provided the cDNA or gDNA that made up the material.

Sequenced by immunoSEQ multiplex PCR; TCRdb stores in-frame clones only, minus some. This table has 68,000 or so clones, 89% appearing once. The sequence was obtained from a man aged 45-60 years with active COVID-19. The sequencing sample was made of peripheral blood.

This CDR3 is CASSYGWDTEAFF. CDR3 in DNA: TGTGCCAGCAGCTACGGGTGGGACACTGAAGCTTTCTTT. This sequence joins TRBV7-6 and TRBJ1-1; D remains ambiguous. The V end lost 4 bases, the J end lost 3 bases, and 9 bases lay between the germline ends. The CDR3 consists of 13 residues. Looked up from germline, CDR1 is SGHVS and CDR2 is FNYEAQ.